This TCR beta chain was recovered during a study of radiotherapy plus CTLA-4 blockade in lung cancer. Findings and limits, study-wide: Tumor-origin TCR clones grew in blood after radiotherapy plus ipilimumab.

CDR1 MNHEY and CDR2 SVGAGI come from the germline V gene. The CDR3 totals 13 residues. Trimming took off 6 bases at V and 4 bases at J, with 13 bases between the two ends. Clones were sequenced by immunoSEQ multiplex PCR, and TCRdb holds only the in-frame ones, with some missing. The table shows tens of thousands of clones, with almost 85% occurring only once. As concerns this clone: Its specificity is unknown.

This clonotype was sampled from a human donor with non-small cell lung cancer whose response to radiotherapy plus ipilimumab could not be evaluated. The starting material was peripheral blood, obtained from a patient treated with radiotherapy plus ipilimumab. The genes are TRBV6-5 and TRBJ2-7; D may be TRBD2 (5 bases). The CDR3 here is CASSLSAVYEQYF. The CDR3 DNA is TGTGCCAGCAGCCTTAGCGCGGTTTACGAGCAGTACTTC.